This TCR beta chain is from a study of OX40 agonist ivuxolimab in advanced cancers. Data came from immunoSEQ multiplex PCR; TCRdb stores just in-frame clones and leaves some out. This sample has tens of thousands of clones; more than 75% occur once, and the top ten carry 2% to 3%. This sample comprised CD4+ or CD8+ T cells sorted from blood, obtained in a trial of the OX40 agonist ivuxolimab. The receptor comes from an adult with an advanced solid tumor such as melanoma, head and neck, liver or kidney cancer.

In DNA, the CDR3 is TGTGCCAGCAGGTCACTAGCGGGAAAGTACAATGAGCAGTTCTTC. Translating gives CASRSLAGKYNEQFF. The genes are TRBV7-9 and TRBJ2-1; 10 bases align to TRBD2. The CDR3 contains 15 residues. Germline CDR1 and CDR2: SEHNR and FQNEAQ (reference sequence). After removal of 6 bases from V and 4 bases from J, the junction contained 6 bases not matched to a gene.